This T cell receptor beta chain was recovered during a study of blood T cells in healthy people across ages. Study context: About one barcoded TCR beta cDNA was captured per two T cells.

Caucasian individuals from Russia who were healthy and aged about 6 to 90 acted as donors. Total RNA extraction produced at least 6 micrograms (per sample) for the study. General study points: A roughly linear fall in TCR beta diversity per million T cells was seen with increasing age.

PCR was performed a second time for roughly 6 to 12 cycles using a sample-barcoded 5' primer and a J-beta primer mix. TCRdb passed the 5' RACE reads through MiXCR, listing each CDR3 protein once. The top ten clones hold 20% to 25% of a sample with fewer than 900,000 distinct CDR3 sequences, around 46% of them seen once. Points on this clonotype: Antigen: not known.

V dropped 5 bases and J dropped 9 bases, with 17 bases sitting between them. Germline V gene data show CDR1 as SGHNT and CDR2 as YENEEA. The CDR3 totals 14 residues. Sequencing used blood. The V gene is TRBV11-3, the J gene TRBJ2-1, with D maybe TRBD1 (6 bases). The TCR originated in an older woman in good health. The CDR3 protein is CASSVGLGHVEQFF. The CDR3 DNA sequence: TGTGCCAGCAGCGTAGGGCTGGGACACGTTGAGCAGTTCTTC.